Sequencing of this TCR beta chain was carried out in a study of cytotoxic CD8 clonotypes in ibrutinib-treated CLL. General observations from the study: At progression, clonality fell back toward baseline after rising at ibrutinib response.

TCRdb's table, derived via immunoSEQ multiplex PCR, lists solely in-frame clones and lacks some. The data hold about 130,000 clones, with 70% to 90% observed a single time. The CDR3 spans 14 residues. The V end was cut by 10 bases, the J end by 11 bases, with 24 bases between. Germline V gene lookup returns CDR1 MDHEN and CDR2 SYDVKM. This clone was seen at least ten times. The antigen is undetermined. V and J are TRBV28 and TRBJ1-5; D is perhaps TRBD1 (6 bases). Source: PBMCs, taken after 24 months of ibrutinib treatment. This sequence originates from a human donor with chronic lymphocytic leukemia. As DNA, the CDR3 is TGTGCCACTACACCACTGGGGGGGCGCATGACCCAGCATTTT. It codes for CATTPLGGRMTQHF.